This T cell receptor (beta chain) was recovered during a study of response to subunit inactivated influenza vaccine. This CDR3 comprises 16 residues. The germline gives CDR1 LNHDA, CDR2 SQIVND (reference sequence). Trimming cost V 1 base and J 2 bases, with 14 bases left between them. Worth noting for this clonotype: Its antigen is still unknown.

TCRdb ran MiXCR on the RT-PCR reads and lists one entry per CDR3 protein. This sample has 630,000 or so distinct CDR3 sequences, with about a sixth found just once. Study conclusions and caveats: Authors suggested seasonal influenza vaccinations each recruit few new T cells.

The chain joins TRBV19 to TRBJ1-1; maybe TRBD1 (5 bases). The clonotype originates from a man between 50 and 59 years old who received an inactivated influenza vaccine. The sequences come from PBMCs from blood, collected approximately 12 days after vaccination. CDR3: CASSIAKGQRNTEAFF. In DNA form, the CDR3 reads TGTGCCAGTAGTATAGCTAAGGGGCAAAGAAACACTGAAGCTTTCTTT.